This T cell receptor beta chain was sequenced in a study of T cell responses to AZD1222 COVID-19 vaccine. TCRdb's table, derived via immunoSEQ multiplex PCR, lists solely in-frame clones and lacks some. The table has 79,000 or so clones, approximately 90% seen once; the top ten hold over 4%. CDR1 and CDR2 (germline): MNHEY, SVGEGT. Trimming cost V 0 bases and J 0 bases; bases outside gene matches: 8. The CDR3 is 18 amino acids. The chain is built from TRBV6-2 or TRBV6-3 and TRBJ1-5; 7 bases are a match to TRBD1. This sequence originates from an adult who received the AZD1222 COVID-19 vaccine. Sample: peripheral blood, taken 28 days after the second AZD1222 dose. In DNA form, the CDR3 reads TGTGCCAGCAGTTACTCGAGGGACAGCATTCATAGCAATCAGCCCCAGCATTTT. Residues: CASSYSRDSIHSNQPQHF.